This passage covers 31 T cell receptor beta chains from one sample sequenced in a study of cytomegalovirus exposure and HLA in healthy donors. Both 60 Vbeta primers and 13 Jbeta primers went into the PCR. Here immunoSEQ multiplex PCR was the method, and the copy in TCRdb shows in-frame clones only, minus some. The sample has 70,000 to 95,000 clones; more than 55% are singletons. Sequenced input: PBMCs. The receptors here all came from a woman aged 25 to 39 in good health and CMV-seropositive.

The genes are TRBV28 and TRBJ2-5, with D possibly matching TRBD1 (6 bases). Trimming left V 5 bases short and J 11 bases short, with 15 bases between. Germline V CDR1 and CDR2: MDHEN, SYDVKM. The CDR3 has 12 amino acids. The CDR3: CASSQQGLQQYF. The CDR3 bases are TGTGCCAGCAGTCAACAGGGTCTGCAGCAGTACTTC.

J is TRBJ1-1 and V is TRBV18; D not resolved. V lost 1 base and J 1 base, leaving 10 bases between the germline ends. CDR1 is KGHSH, CDR2 LQKENI, per germline. The CDR3 runs to 15 residues. CDR3 DNA: TGTGCCAGCTCACCACATACAGACCCGAACACTGAAGCTTTCTTT. It is translated as CASSPHTDPNTEAFF.

V is TRBV30 and J is TRBJ2-3; 9 bases align to TRBD1. With V trimmed by 7 bases and J by 6 bases, 14 bases remained unmatched. CDR1 is GTSNPN, CDR2 SVGIG, per germline (reference sequence). CDR3 length equals 15 residues. The CDR3 sequence is CASSPDRGSWDTQYF. The CDR3, as DNA: TGTGCCTCCAGCCCGGACAGGGGCTCGTGGGATACGCAGTATTTT. Variable domain in full (rest from reference TRBV30 and TRBJ2-3): SQTIHQWPATLVQPVGSPLSLECTVEGTSNPNLYWYRQAAGRGLQLLFYSVGIGQISSEVPQNLSASRPQDRQFILSSKKLLLSDSGFYLCASSPDRGSWDTQYFGPGTRLTVL.

The V call is TRBV9, the J call TRBJ2-1, with 8 positions matching TRBD2. The CDR3 is made up of 15 amino acids. V lost 0 bases to trimming and J lost 2 bases; unmatched junction nucleotides: 1. CDR1 and CDR2 (germline): SGDLS, YYNGEE. The DNA for the CDR3 is TGTGCCAGCAGCGTAGAAGCGGGGGCCTACAATGAGCAGTTCTTC. It specifies CASSVEAGAYNEQFF.

This clone was seen just once. The chain couples TRBV6-1 to TRBJ1-2, with D possibly being TRBD1 (5 bases). Germline CDR1 reads MNHNS; CDR2 reads SASEGT. V was cut by 2 bases and J by 6 bases, with 10 bases left in between. The CDR3 is 13 residues long. The CDR3 bases are TGTGCCAGCAGTGAATTAAAAGGGGATGGCTACACCTTC. Translated: CASSELKGDGYTF.

This clone was seen a handful of times. The J gene is TRBJ2-3, the V gene TRBV28; 8 nucleotides match TRBD2. Germline values: CDR1 MDHEN, CDR2 SYDVKM. The trim removed 4 bases at V and 2 bases at J, leaving 17 bases unmatched. This CDR3 has 19 residues. CDR3 amino acids: CASSSPWIAGLSHTDTQYF. DNA of the CDR3: TGTGCCAGCAGTTCCCCGTGGATAGCGGGGCTCTCTCACACAGATACGCAGTATTTT.

This clone has only a few counts. The rearrangement uses TRBV4-3 and TRBJ1-1; 7 nucleotides match TRBD1. This CDR3 contains 13 residues. Germline trimming cut 5 bases from V and 5 bases from J; bases unmatched to any gene: 5. Per the germline V gene, CDR1 is LGHNA and CDR2 is YSLEER. CDR3 protein: CASSGQAGTEAFF. Written as DNA, the CDR3 is TGCGCCAGCAGCGGACAGGCTGGGACTGAAGCTTTCTTT.

This clone was counted only a few times. The rearrangement links TRBV6-5 to TRBJ2-1, with D possibly matching TRBD1 (6 bases). With 6 bases removed from V and 14 bases from J, the gap between germline ends came to 17 bases. Germline values: CDR1 MNHEY, CDR2 SVGAGI. This CDR3 spans 12 amino acids. The CDR3 bases are TGTGCCAGCAGCACAGGGCACCTTAGGGAGTTCTTC. Protein sequence: CASSTGHLREFF.

The chain is built from TRBV18 and TRBJ1-5; D is undetermined. This CDR3 is built from 14 residues. Trimming left V 2 bases short and J 9 bases short, with 14 bases between. Germline CDR1 and CDR2: KGHSH and LQKENI. The CDR3 here is CASSPEGVGLPQHF. The CDR3 region has the DNA TGTGCCAGCTCACCAGAGGGCGTAGGTTTGCCCCAGCATTTT. The full variable domain, its missing parts supplied by reference TRBV18 and TRBJ1-5, is NAGVMQNPRHLVRRRGQEARLRCSPMKGHSHVYWYRQLPEEGLKFMVYLQKENIIDESGMPKERFSAEFPKEGPSILRIQQVVRGDSAAYFCASSPEGVGLPQHFGDGTRLSIL.

J is TRBJ2-7 and V is TRBV19; a possible D gene is TRBD1 (5 bases). CDR3 length equals 15 residues. Germline V gene data show CDR1 as LNHDA and CDR2 as SQIVND (reference sequence). Trimming removed 5 bases at V and 0 bases at J, with 14 bases between. The CDR3 loop reads CASSPSWTPSYEQYF. The DNA for the CDR3 is TGTGCCAGTAGTCCCTCCTGGACACCCTCCTACGAGCAGTACTTC.

The V and J genes are TRBV18 and TRBJ1-2; 7 bases line up with TRBD1. This CDR3 contains 16 residues. CDR1 and CDR2 (germline): KGHSH, LQKENI. Trimming at V came to 1 base and at J to 1 base, leaving 6 bases not matched to a gene. CDR3 protein: CASSPRTGPLNYGYTF. The CDR3 DNA follows: TGTGCCAGCTCACCACGGACAGGCCCGCTTAACTATGGCTACACCTTC.

This chain joins TRBV19 and TRBJ2-1; perhaps TRBD1 as D (6 bases). The CDR3 has 12 residues. Looked up from germline, CDR1 is LNHDA and CDR2 is SQIVND (reference sequence). V lost 6 bases and J lost 7, with 10 bases in between. CDR3 protein: CASSLRGNEQFF. CDR3 in DNA: TGTGCCAGTAGCCTCAGGGGTAATGAGCAGTTCTTC.

This clone was recorded a few times. The chain joins TRBV7-9 to TRBJ2-5; 8 positions match TRBD1. The CDR3 consists of 14 residues. Germline V gene lookup returns CDR1 SEHNR and CDR2 FQNEAQ (reference sequence). V trimming: 5 bases; J trimming: 2 bases; junction bases outside the gene matches: 4. Here the CDR3 reads CASSRGTGQETQYF. In DNA form, the CDR3 reads TGTGCCAGCAGCCGCGGGACAGGTCAAGAGACCCAGTACTTC.

This clone was counted between two and nine times. This sequence joins TRBV28 and TRBJ1-1, with D possibly matching TRBD1 (6 bases). Germline-derived CDR1 and CDR2 are MDHEN and SYDVKM. The CDR3 consists of 15 residues. V lost 6 bases, J lost 5 bases, and 19 bases lay in between. The CDR3 DNA reads TGTGCCAGCAGCCCCCCCCAACAGGGCCGGACTGAAGCTTTCTTT. It encodes CASSPPQQGRTEAFF.

This clone appeared a few times. The V call is TRBV28, the J call TRBJ2-1; 7 nucleotides line up with TRBD1. Trimming cost V 2 bases and J 7 bases; bases outside gene matches: 11. The CDR3 consists of 16 residues. Germline V gives CDR1 MDHEN, CDR2 SYDVKM. As DNA, the CDR3 is TGTGCCAGCAGTTTACCTCCGGCAGGGGGAAAGAATGAGCAGTTCTTC. It translates to CASSLPPAGGKNEQFF.

This clone was seen just once. This sequence joins TRBV7-2 and TRBJ1-6; D is possibly TRBD1 (6 bases). Looked up from germline, CDR1 is SGHTA and CDR2 is FQGNSA. V lost 5 bases to trimming and J lost 9 bases, with 17 bases between them. The CDR3 is made up of 15 amino acids. CDR3 region: CASSPLGTPGSPLHF. The CDR3 DNA is TGTGCCAGCAGCCCCTTGGGGACACCGGGTTCACCCCTCCACTTT. The variable domain in full, with the rest retrieved from reference TRBV7-2 and TRBJ1-6, is GAGVSQSPSNKVTEKGKDVELRCDPISGHTALYWYRQSLGQGLEFLIYFQGNSAPDKSGLPSDRFSAERTGGSVSTLTIQRTQQEDSAVYLCASSPLGTPGSPLHFGNGTRLTVT.

The chain links TRBV6-5 to TRBJ1-2; possibly TRBD1 for D (6 bases). V was shortened by 6 bases and J by 9 bases, with 20 bases between the two germline ends. Germline assignment: CDR1 MNHEY and CDR2 SVGAGI. The length of the CDR3 is 14 residues. This CDR3 is CASSFDRTVKSYTF. CDR3 DNA sequence: TGTGCCAGCAGCTTCGACAGGACAGTAAAGAGCTACACCTTC.

The chain recombines TRBV27 with TRBJ2-3; no clear D gene. V lost 0 bases and J lost 2, with 18 bases in between. The germline V gene has CDR1 MNHEY and CDR2 SMNVEV (reference sequence). This CDR3 is 18 amino acids long. CDR3 coding DNA: TGTGCCAGCAGTTTATCCCCCACTGGTCAGAGGTTCACAGATACGCAGTATTTT. As protein: CASSLSPTGQRFTDTQYF.

This chain uses TRBV27 with TRBJ2-7; possibly TRBD1 for D (5 bases). Trimming stripped 5 bases from V and 1 base from J, with 15 bases between. In germline, CDR1 is MNHEY, CDR2 SMNVEV (reference sequence). This CDR3 comprises 15 residues. Here the CDR3 reads CASSLQDKTSYEQYF. The CDR3, as DNA: TGTGCCAGCAGTCTACAGGACAAAACGTCCTACGAGCAGTACTTC.

V is TRBV7-2 and J is TRBJ2-7; 11 nucleotides line up with TRBD2. The CDR3 is 15 residues long. The J segment lost 2 bases and the V segment lost 5 bases, leaving 5 bases of the junction unmatched. In germline, CDR1 is SGHTA, CDR2 FQGNSA. CDR3 sequence: CASSTASGGPYEQYF. CDR3 nucleotide sequence: TGTGCCAGCAGCACGGCTAGCGGGGGGCCCTACGAGCAGTACTTC.

This clone has only a few counts. V usage is TRBV5-1 and J usage is TRBJ2-7; TRBD1 might be the D (6 bases). Germline values: CDR1 SGHRS, CDR2 YFSETQ. V lost 4 bases to trimming and J lost 1 base, with 15 bases between them. The CDR3 has 15 amino acids. In DNA, the CDR3 is TGCGCCAGCAGCACCTCGACAGGTTGGTCCTACGAGCAGTACTTC. Its translation is CASSTSTGWSYEQYF.

The chain carries TRBV9 and TRBJ1-1; 7 bases agree with TRBD1. Germline V CDR1 and CDR2: SGDLS, YYNGEE. Unmatched junction bases numbered 3, after V lost 0 bases and J lost 1 base. This CDR3 spans 15 amino acids. This chain's CDR3 is CASSVVTGANTEAFF. CDR3 nucleotide sequence: TGTGCCAGCAGCGTAGTAACAGGGGCGAACACTGAAGCTTTCTTT.

The V call is TRBV5-1, the J call TRBJ2-1, with D possibly matching TRBD2 (7 bases). V lost 0 bases and J lost 7, with 11 bases in between. CDR1 SGHRS and CDR2 YFSETQ come from the germline V gene. There are 14 residues in the CDR3. The CDR3 spells CASSLGRGPNEQFF. DNA for the CDR3: TGCGCCAGCAGCTTGGGGCGGGGGCCGAATGAGCAGTTCTTC.

The gene calls are TRBV30 and TRBJ1-5; TRBD1 matches at 8 bases. The CDR3 totals 13 residues. Germline CDR1 and CDR2: GTSNPN and SVGIG (reference sequence). V dropped 6 bases and J dropped 3; count of bases not matched to a gene: 4. CDR3 DNA: TGTGCCTGTGACAGGGGACCCAATCAGCCCCAGCATTTT. Translating it yields CACDRGPNQPQHF.

This chain connects TRBV5-6 to TRBJ2-5; D remains unclear. The DNA matches TRBJ2-7 better at its end, which makes the J call doubtful. CDR3 size: 13 residues. Germline CDR1 SGHDT, CDR2 YYEEEE. CDR3 residues: CASSALPSYEQYF. CDR3 DNA sequence: TGTGCCAGCAGCGCTCTGCCCTCCTACGAGCAGTACTTC.

This clone appeared a few times. This chain joins TRBV29-1 and TRBJ2-7; D possibly corresponds to TRBD2 (6 bases). The CDR3 is made up of 13 amino acids. V gave up 6 bases and J gave up 3 bases, with 15 bases separating them. Germline V CDR1 and CDR2: SQVTM, ANQGSEA. This chain's CDR3 is CSVGSPYYYEQYF. CDR3 bases: TGCAGCGTCGGGAGCCCCTACTACTACGAGCAGTACTTC.

J is TRBJ1-1 and V is TRBV18; TRBD1 agrees at 8 bases. This CDR3 spans 14 amino acids. The J segment lost 4 bases and the V segment lost 3 bases, leaving 4 bases of the junction unmatched. The germline CDR1 and CDR2 sequences are KGHSH and LQKENI. The CDR3 coding sequence is TGTGCCAGCTCACCCTCAGGGGGCCCCACTGAAGCTTTCTTT. Protein sequence: CASSPSGGPTEAFF.

This clone was observed a handful of times. The CDR3 is CASSHPRGTGVDGANVLTF. Here the CDR3 DNA reads TGCGCCAGCAGCCACCCGCGCGGGACAGGGGTGGATGGGGCCAACGTCCTGACTTTC. The chain recombines TRBV4-3 with TRBJ2-6, with 10 bases lining up with TRBD1. This CDR3 has 19 amino acids. Looked up from germline, CDR1 is LGHNA and CDR2 is YSLEER. Germline trimming cut 3 bases from V and 3 bases from J; bases unmatched to any gene: 11.

The chain links TRBV6-5 to TRBJ1-2, with D tentatively TRBD1 (6 bases). The CDR3 contains 13 residues. In germline, CDR1 is MNHEY, CDR2 SVGAGI. The germline V and J ends were trimmed by 4 bases and 3 bases, with 9 bases remaining between them. CDR3 region: CASSFGQHYGYTF. The CDR3 DNA reads as TGTGCCAGCAGTTTTGGACAGCACTATGGCTACACCTTC.

The V call is TRBV25-1, the J call TRBJ1-2, with a weak D call TRBD1 (5 bases). Between the trimmed V and J ends, which lost 0 bases and 2 bases, there was a span of 10 bases. CDR3 length: 15 amino acids. Per germline, CDR1 MGHDK and CDR2 SYGVNS. The CDR3 nucleotides are TGTGCCAGCAGTGAATATGCGGCAGGGAACTATGGCTACACCTTC. Its protein is CASSEYAAGNYGYTF.

The chain recombines TRBV19 with TRBJ1-4, with D tentatively TRBD1 (6 bases). Trimming shortened V by 9 bases and J by 5 bases, and 22 bases separated the two germline ends. Germline CDR1 is LNHDA and CDR2 is SQIVND (reference sequence). The CDR3 has 16 amino acids. CDR3 protein: CASSPLGGGLNEKLFF. In nucleotides, the CDR3 is TGTGCCAGCTCCCCCTTGGGAGGGGGACTCAATGAAAAACTGTTTTTT.